This T cell receptor beta chain originates from a study of metastatic and nonmetastatic thyroid tumors. This clone was seen repeatedly, ten times or more. Methods used by the authors: It was from CDR3 differences across clinicopathological groups that a distant-metastasis classifier for papillary thyroid cancer was built. TCRdb called clones again from the PCR reads with MiXCR. TCRdb, not the original authors, processed these V and J calls. The sample records about 24,000 clones, roughly 12% being singletons. Not a single patient had been given any form of treatment at any point before undergoing thyroid surgery. V was pared by 8 bases and J by 2 bases, with 15 bases between. The V gene's germline CDR1 is MNHNS and CDR2 SASEGT. The length of the CDR3 is 15 residues.

The TCR sequence derives from a female donor with papillary thyroid cancer or a benign thyroid nodule (not recorded which). Some clones in this sample may be carry-over from other donors' samples. The material sequenced was blood. The rearrangement links TRBV6-1 to TRBJ2-2; D gene ambiguous. CDR3: CASSPDPNNTGELFF. For the CDR3, the DNA is TGTGCCAGCTCCCCGGACCCAAATAACACCGGGGAGCTGTTTTTT.